The clone carrying this T cell receptor beta chain was seen many times. The antigen is unknown. The CDR3 is made up of 15 amino acids. Trimming pared 2 bases from V and 1 base from J, leaving 11 bases between. Germline V gene sequence: CDR1 SGHTA, CDR2 FQGNSA. Via MiXCR, TCRdb re-called the reads, giving one row per CDR3 protein. The repertoire holds roughly 730,000 distinct CDR3 sequences, roughly 33% seen once, with 18% in the top ten. This specimen belongs to a study of T cell repertoires in cytomegalovirus infection. Study as a whole: Both a matching HLA type and CMV infection were indicated by public TCR beta signatures.

Study outcomes and limitations: Of the TCR beta families, the public ones yielded a cumulative frequency that identified carriers of CMV plus the relevant HLA.

The chain joins TRBV7-2 to TRBJ1-1; D is unclear. Sequencing was performed on cultured PBMCs, taken from culture after CMV antigen stimulation. The source is a human donor in good health (CMV status not recorded). Some clones in this sample may be carry-over from other donors' samples. The CDR3 DNA reads TGTGCCAGCAGCTTACGGGGATTTGCGAACACTGAAGCTTTCTTT. Its translation is CASSLRGFANTEAFF.